The next 18 T cell receptor beta chains were all read from a single sample in a study of shared clonotypes between healthy human individuals. Naive CD8 isolation took CD45RO-negative cells positively selected for CCR7 and excluded terminally differentiated effector memory CD45RA+ cells. Sequencing was performed with immunoSEQ multiplex PCR; in TCRdb, only in-frame clones are kept and a portion is missing. The sample has about 2 million clones; roughly 95% are singletons. The specimen sequenced was naive CD8+ T cells sorted from blood. The receptors here all came from a man aged 18 to 29 in good health.

The rearrangement joins TRBV7-9 to TRBJ2-7; TRBD1 matches 9 bases. The ends lost 6 bases at V and 5 bases at J; junction bases unmatched: 8. The CDR3 is 14 residues long. Germline CDR1 SEHNR, CDR2 FQNEAQ (reference sequence). The CDR3 reads CASRDRDRVHEQYF. The CDR3 bases are TGTGCCAGCAGGGATCGGGACAGGGTCCACGAGCAGTACTTC.

The chain carries TRBV30 and TRBJ2-3; possible D gene TRBD2, 5 bases. The CDR3 is made up of 13 amino acids. V lost 3 bases, J lost 4 bases, and 11 bases lay in between. Germline V gene data show CDR1 as GTSNPN and CDR2 as SVGIG (reference sequence). The CDR3 nucleotides read TGTGCCTGGAGCCCGGGATCGGCAGATACGCAGTATTTT. Translation: CAWSPGSADTQYF.

The chain employs TRBV7-9 and TRBJ2-7; possibly TRBD1 for D (6 bases). The V gene's germline CDR1 is SEHNR and CDR2 FQNEAQ (reference sequence). The CDR3 consists of 14 residues. V lost 5 bases and J lost 1, with 12 bases in between. In nucleotides, the CDR3 is TGTGCCAGCAGCCCACGACAGGAGTCCTACGAGCAGTACTTC. It encodes CASSPRQESYEQYF.

The chain couples TRBV7-9 to TRBJ2-5, with D uncertain. Per the germline V gene, CDR1 is SEHNR and CDR2 is FQNEAQ (reference sequence). This CDR3 has 13 residues. Trimming removed 8 bases from V and 2 bases from J, with 12 bases in between. CDR3 region: CASVPVIQETQYF. In DNA, the CDR3 is TGTGCCAGCGTCCCGGTAATTCAAGAGACCCAGTACTTC.

The chain carries TRBV9 and TRBJ1-1; 10 nucleotides agree with TRBD1. Germline loops: CDR1 SGDLS, CDR2 YYNGEE. With 4 bases clipped from V and 2 bases from J, the junction kept 8 bases outside the gene matches. This CDR3 region has 16 residues. The CDR3 DNA is TGTGCCAGCAGCCCGGGGGGACAGGGGAAAAACACTGAAGCTTTCTTT. This sequence encodes CASSPGGQGKNTEAFF.

The rearrangement uses TRBV18 and TRBJ2-5; D uncertain. V lost 1 base and J 2 bases, leaving 8 bases between the germline ends. The CDR3 runs 14 residues. The germline CDR1 and CDR2 sequences are KGHSH and LQKENI. The CDR3 reads CASSPQGMQETQYF. DNA of the CDR3: TGTGCCAGCTCACCACAGGGTATGCAAGAGACCCAGTACTTC.

The chain carries TRBV7-9 and TRBJ2-1; possibly TRBD1 for D (5 bases). There are 16 residues in the CDR3. The ends were cut back, 1 base at V and 2 bases at J, with 12 bases in the middle. Germline V gives CDR1 SEHNR, CDR2 FQNEAQ (reference sequence). CDR3 DNA sequence: TGTGCCAGCAGCTTAGGGGGCTTCGGAGCCTACAATGAGCAGTTCTTC. As protein: CASSLGGFGAYNEQFF.

The gene calls are TRBV7-2 and TRBJ2-7; D might be TRBD1 (6 bases). This CDR3 comprises 16 residues. Looked up from germline, CDR1 is SGHTA and CDR2 is FQGNSA. V was pared by 1 base and J by 3 bases, with 16 bases between. CDR3 nucleotides: TGTGCCAGCAGCTTAGATGGGGACACAGTATACTACGAGCAGTACTTC. Translation: CASSLDGDTVYYEQYF.

The chain has TRBV11-2 and TRBJ2-7; D is unresolved. The ends were cut back, 9 bases at V and 0 bases at J, with 6 bases in the middle. This CDR3 has 11 residues. Germline V gene data show CDR1 as SGHAT and CDR2 as FQNNGV. The CDR3 sequence is CASASSYEQYF. DNA of the CDR3: TGTGCCAGTGCTAGCTCCTACGAGCAGTACTTC. Full variable domain (remainder filled in from reference TRBV11-2 and TRBJ2-7): EAGVAQSPRYKIIEKRQSVAFWCNPISGHATLYWYQQILGQGPKLLIQFQNNGVVDDSQLPKDRFSAERLKGVDSTLKIQPAKLEDSAVYLCASASSYEQYFGPGTRLTVT.

The chain combines TRBV27 with TRBJ2-4, with D possibly being TRBD1 (5 bases). This CDR3 spans 16 amino acids. Germline values: CDR1 MNHEY, CDR2 SMNVEV (reference sequence). V lost 4 bases and J lost 0, with 13 bases in between. The CDR3 DNA is TGTGCCAGCAGTTCCCGACAGTCCCTAGCCAAAAACATTCAGTACTTC. This codes for CASSSRQSLAKNIQYF.

The chain employs TRBV27 and TRBJ1-1; no clear D gene. Germline V lookup: CDR1 MNHEY, CDR2 SMNVEV (reference sequence). The V and J ends lost 0 bases and 4 bases respectively, with 15 bases between them. The CDR3 is made up of 16 amino acids. The CDR3 reads CASSLSWEGPGTEAFF. DNA for the CDR3: TGTGCCAGCAGTTTATCTTGGGAAGGGCCCGGCACTGAAGCTTTCTTT.

The CDR3 nucleotides read TGTGCCAGCAGCTTAGGCGTTCAGCCCCAGCATTTT. This translates into CASSLGVQPQHF. V usage is TRBV7-8 and J usage is TRBJ1-5; D gene uncertain. V was clipped by 1 base and J by 6 bases, with 4 bases between them. Per the germline V gene, CDR1 is SGHVS and CDR2 is FQNEAQ. This CDR3 comprises 12 residues.

The CDR3 DNA sequence: TGTGCCAGCTCACCAACCGGCAGCAAGGATACGCAGTATTTT. Encoded protein: CASSPTGSKDTQYF. V gene TRBV18 combines with J gene TRBJ2-3; D not resolved. Germline CDR1 KGHSH, CDR2 LQKENI. Trimming stripped 2 bases from V and 6 bases from J, with 12 bases between. This CDR3 contains 14 residues.

The rearrangement uses TRBV7-9 and TRBJ1-6; no reliable D call. In germline, CDR1 is SEHNR, CDR2 FQNEAQ (reference sequence). Trimming took off 5 bases at V and 7 bases at J, with 12 bases between the two ends. This CDR3 contains 14 residues. The DNA for the CDR3 is TGTGCCAGCAGCATGCTGGGAGAAAATTCACCCCTCCACTTT. Its protein product is CASSMLGENSPLHF.

The CDR3 DNA follows: TGCGCCAGCAGCCAAGAAGGGGGACAGGGGTACACCGGGGAGCTGTTTTTT. Translated, it gives CASSQEGGQGYTGELFF. The chain uses TRBV4-3 and TRBJ2-2, with TRBD1 matching 10 bases. The CDR3 has 17 amino acids. CDR1 and CDR2 from the germline V gene are LGHNA and YSLEER. J gave up 3 bases and V 0 bases, and 4 bases lay outside the gene matches.

This clone was counted a single time. This rearrangement joins TRBV6-6 to TRBJ2-3, with a weak D call TRBD2 (6 bases). CDR3 size: 15 residues. The V and J ends lost 1 base and 6 bases respectively, with 14 bases between them. Germline values: CDR1 MNHNY, CDR2 SVGAGI (reference sequence). Here the CDR3 reads CASSYFDPGGDTQYF. CDR3 bases: TGTGCCAGCAGTTACTTCGACCCTGGGGGGGATACGCAGTATTTT.

The V gene is TRBV7-9, the J gene TRBJ2-1, with TRBD2 as a possible D gene (6 bases). With 3 bases removed from V and 10 bases from J, the gap between germline ends came to 16 bases. There are 14 residues in the CDR3. CDR1 and CDR2 from the germline V gene are SEHNR and FQNEAQ (reference sequence). CDR3 sequence: CASSLGGDRLEQFF. CDR3 DNA sequence: TGTGCCAGCAGCTTGGGCGGGGACCGTCTCGAGCAGTTCTTC. Drawing the rest from reference TRBV7-9 and TRBJ2-1, the complete variable domain is DTGVSQNPRHKITKRGQNVTFRCDPISEHNRLYWYRQTLGQGPEFLTYFQNEAQLEKSRLLSDRFSAERPKGSFSTLEIQRTEQGDSAMYLCASSLGGDRLEQFFGPGTRLTVL.

The V and J genes are TRBV4-3 and TRBJ2-1; 11 positions agree with TRBD2. CDR1 and CDR2 (germline): LGHNA, YSLEER. V shed 3 bases, J shed 4 bases, and the junction held 2 bases outside the gene matches. The CDR3 covers 15 residues. The CDR3 reads CASSHLAGGYNEQFF. The CDR3 DNA reads TGCGCCAGCAGCCACCTAGCGGGAGGTTACAATGAGCAGTTCTTC.